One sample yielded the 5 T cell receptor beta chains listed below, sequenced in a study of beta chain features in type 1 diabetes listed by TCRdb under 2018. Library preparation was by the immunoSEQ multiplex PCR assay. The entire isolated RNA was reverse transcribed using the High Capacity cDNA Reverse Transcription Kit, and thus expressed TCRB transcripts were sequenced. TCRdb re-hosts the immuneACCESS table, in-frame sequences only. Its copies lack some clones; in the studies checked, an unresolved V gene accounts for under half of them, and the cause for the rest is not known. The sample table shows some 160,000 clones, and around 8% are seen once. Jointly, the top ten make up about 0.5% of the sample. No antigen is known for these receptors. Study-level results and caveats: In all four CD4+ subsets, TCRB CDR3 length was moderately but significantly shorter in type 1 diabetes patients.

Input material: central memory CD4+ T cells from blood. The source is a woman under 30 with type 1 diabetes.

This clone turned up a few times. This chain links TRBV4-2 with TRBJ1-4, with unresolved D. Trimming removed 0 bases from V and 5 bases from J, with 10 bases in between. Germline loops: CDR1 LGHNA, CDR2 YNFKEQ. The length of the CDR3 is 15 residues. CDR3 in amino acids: CASSQEASPNEKLFF. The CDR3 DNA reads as TGTGCCAGCAGCCAAGAGGCTTCTCCCAATGAAAAACTGTTTTTT.

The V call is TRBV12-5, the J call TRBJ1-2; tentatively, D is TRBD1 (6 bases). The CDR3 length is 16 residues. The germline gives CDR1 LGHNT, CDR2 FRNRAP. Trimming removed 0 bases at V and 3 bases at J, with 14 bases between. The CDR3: CASGLVLVGGHYGYTF. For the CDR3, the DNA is TGTGCTAGTGGTTTGGTACTCGTAGGGGGTCACTATGGCTACACCTTC.

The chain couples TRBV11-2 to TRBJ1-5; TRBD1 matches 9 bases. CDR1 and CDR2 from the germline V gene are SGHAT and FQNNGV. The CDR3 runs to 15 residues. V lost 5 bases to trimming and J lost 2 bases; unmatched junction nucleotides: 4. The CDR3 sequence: CASSGGQGGNQPQHF. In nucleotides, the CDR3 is TGTGCCAGCAGCGGGGGACAGGGAGGCAATCAGCCCCAGCATTTT.

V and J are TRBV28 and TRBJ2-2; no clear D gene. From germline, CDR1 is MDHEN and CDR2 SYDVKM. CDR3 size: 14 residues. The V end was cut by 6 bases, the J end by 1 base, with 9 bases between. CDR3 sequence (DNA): TGTGCCAGCAGAATGCCAGGGAACACCGGGGAGCTGTTTTTT. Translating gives CASRMPGNTGELFF.

CDR3 residues: CASSLQGQNSPLHF. CDR3 sequence (DNA): TGTGCCAGCAGCTTACAGGGACAAAATTCACCCCTCCACTTT. This chain uses TRBV13 with TRBJ1-6, with D possibly TRBD1 on 6 matching bases. The CDR3 runs to 14 residues. The ends were cut back, 2 bases at V and 7 bases at J, with 9 bases in the middle. Germline CDR1 is PRHDT and CDR2 is FYEKMQ (reference sequence).